This is a list of T cell receptor beta chains from one sample in a study of PD-1 blockade in mismatch repair-deficient tumors. Here immunoSEQ multiplex PCR was the method, and the copy in TCRdb shows in-frame clones only, minus some. Of about 67,000 clones listed, more than 75% are singletons. Sequenced here: peripheral blood, sampled 2 weeks after starting pembrolizumab. All receptors come from an adult with mismatch repair-deficient cancer. CDR3s include the opening cysteine and the closing phenylalanine or tryptophan. D genes are given only for firm matches. Rows give clone size only sometimes, using once, few, many, or a class for an expanded clone.

size: -; V: TRBV18; length: 14; D: -; J: TRBJ2-7; CDR3: CASSPSGPPNEQYF; DNA: TGTGCCAGCTCACCCTCGGGCCCCCCTAACGAGCAGTACTTC
size: -; V: TRBV5-1; length: 16; D: TRBD1; J: TRBJ1-1; CDR3: CASSLDGADRGAEAFF; DNA: TGCGCCAGCAGCTTGGACGGGGCGGACAGGGGAGCTGAAGCTTTCTTT
size: -; V: TRBV6-6; length: 15; D: TRBD1; J: TRBJ1-2; CDR3: CASSFTDRGRSGYTF; DNA: TGTGCCAGCAGTTTTACTGACAGGGGGCGGAGTGGCTACACCTTC
size: -; V: TRBV15; length: 16; D: TRBD2; J: TRBJ2-1; CDR3: CATSRDRAGLYNEQFF; DNA: TGTGCCACCAGCAGAGATCGAGCGGGGCTCTACAATGAGCAGTTCTTC
size: -; V: TRBV9; length: 15; D: -; J: TRBJ1-2; CDR3: CASSVVQAGNYGYTF; DNA: TGTGCCAGCAGCGTAGTACAGGCGGGCAACTATGGCTACACCTTC
size: -; V: TRBV6-1; length: 13; D: -; J: TRBJ2-5; CDR3: CASSDQAGETQYF; DNA: TGTGCCAGCAGTGACCAAGCAGGGGAGACCCAGTACTTC
size: -; V: TRBV7-8; length: 16; D: -; J: TRBJ1-5; CDR3: CASSPMGGLGNQPQHF; DNA: TGTGCCAGCAGTCCGATGGGGGGTCTGGGCAATCAGCCCCAGCATTTT
size: -; V: TRBV6-5; length: 13; D: -; J: TRBJ1-5; CDR3: CASSYGGTQPQHF; DNA: TGTGCCAGCAGTTACGGGGGGACTCAGCCCCAGCATTTT
size: -; V: TRBV9; length: 14; D: TRBD1; J: TRBJ1-5; CDR3: CASSGGTGGQPQHF; DNA: TGTGCCAGCAGCGGAGGGACAGGGGGACAGCCCCAGCATTTT
size: once; V: TRBV25-1; length: 16; D: TRBD1; J: TRBJ2-1; CDR3: CASSGATGGAYNEQFF; DNA: TGTGCCAGCAGTGGAGCGACAGGGGGCGCCTACAATGAGCAGTTCTTC
size: -; V: TRBV10-3; length: 15; D: -; J: TRBJ1-5; CDR3: CAIKNGGELYQPQHF; DNA: TGTGCCATCAAAAACGGGGGCGAGCTTTATCAGCCCCAGCATTTT
size: -; V: TRBV29-1; length: 16; D: TRBD2; J: TRBJ2-3; CDR3: CSVVGGTSGLRDTQYF; DNA: TGCAGCGTTGTAGGGGGGACTAGCGGACTCAGGGATACGCAGTATTTT
size: once; V: TRBV10-1; length: 14; D: -; J: TRBJ1-3; CDR3: CASSRDGSGNTIYF; DNA: TGCGCCAGCAGTAGAGACGGATCTGGAAACACCATATATTTT
size: -; V: TRBV4-2; length: 15; D: -; J: TRBJ2-3; CDR3: CASSQNEGSTDTQYF; DNA: TGTGCCAGCAGCCAAAATGAGGGGTCCACAGATACGCAGTATTTT
size: -; V: TRBV12-5; length: 14; D: -; J: TRBJ1-2; CDR3: CASGSPPENYGYTF; DNA: TGTGCTAGTGGTTCCCCCCCAGAAAACTATGGCTACACCTTC
size: -; V: TRBV6-5; length: 12; D: -; J: TRBJ2-7; CDR3: CASSFELYEQYF; DNA: TGTGCCAGCAGTTTCGAACTCTACGAGCAGTACTTC
size: -; V: TRBV11-3; length: 17; D: TRBD1; J: TRBJ2-2; CDR3: CASSRRSGQGYTGELFF; DNA: TGTGCCAGCAGCCGACGAAGCGGACAGGGATACACCGGGGAGCTGTTTTTT
size: few; V: TRBV29-1; length: 14; D: TRBD1; J: TRBJ2-5; CDR3: CSVQRQGAMETQYF; DNA: TGCAGCGTACAGCGACAGGGGGCTATGGAGACCCAGTACTTC
size: -; V: TRBV6-1; length: 12; D: -; J: TRBJ2-7; CDR3: CASRTREYEQYF; DNA: TGTGCCAGCAGAACACGAGAATACGAGCAGTACTTC
size: few; V: TRBV25-1; length: 18; D: TRBD1; J: TRBJ2-3; CDR3: CASSGPFGHRGSTDTQYF; DNA: TGTGCCAGCAGTGGGCCCTTTGGGCACAGGGGTAGCACAGATACGCAGTATTTT
size: -; V: TRBV15; length: 15; D: TRBD1; J: TRBJ2-5; CDR3: CATSRDLGQQETQYF; DNA: TGTGCCACCAGCAGAGATCTGGGACAGCAAGAGACCCAGTACTTC
size: few; V: TRBV2; length: 14; D: -; J: TRBJ2-7; CDR3: CASAGGRGLYEQYF; DNA: TGTGCCAGCGCTGGGGGGCGGGGTCTCTACGAGCAGTACTTC
size: -; V: TRBV6-1; length: 13; D: -; J: TRBJ1-2; CDR3: CASSKQGWGGYTF; DNA: TGTGCCAGCAGCAAACAGGGATGGGGTGGCTACACCTTC
size: -; V: TRBV27; length: 14; D: TRBD1; J: TRBJ1-2; CDR3: CASTSAGTGKGYTF; DNA: TGTGCCAGCACTTCCGCCGGGACAGGGAAAGGCTACACCTTC
size: -; V: TRBV7-9; length: 16; D: TRBD2; J: TRBJ2-1; CDR3: CASRSIAGVSYNEQFF; DNA: TGTGCCAGCAGATCCATAGCGGGAGTCTCCTACAATGAGCAGTTCTTC
size: -; V: TRBV5-6; length: 14; D: TRBD2; J: TRBJ2-7; CDR3: CASSQGLAVYEQYF; DNA: TGTGCCAGCAGCCAAGGACTAGCGGTTTACGAGCAGTACTTC
size: -; V: TRBV13; length: 15; D: TRBD2; J: TRBJ2-5; CDR3: CASSRRGLAQETQYF; DNA: TGTGCCAGCAGCCGAAGGGGACTAGCCCAAGAGACCCAGTACTTC
size: -; V: TRBV5-8; length: 14; D: TRBD1; J: TRBJ2-7; CDR3: CASLDRATIDEQYF; DNA: TGTGCCAGCTTGGACAGGGCGACTATCGACGAGCAGTACTTC
size: few; V: TRBV11-3; length: 16; D: TRBD2; J: TRBJ2-7; CDR3: CASSISGRASRNEQYF; DNA: TGTGCCAGCAGCATAAGCGGGAGGGCGAGTAGGAACGAGCAGTACTTC
size: -; V: TRBV2; length: 14; D: TRBD1; J: TRBJ1-1; CDR3: CASSEETGRTEAFF; DNA: TGTGCCAGCAGTGAAGAGACAGGGCGTACTGAAGCTTTCTTT
size: few; V: TRBV5-6; length: 11; D: -; J: TRBJ2-5; CDR3: CASSLEETQYF; DNA: TGTGCCAGCAGCTTGGAGGAGACCCAGTACTTC
size: -; V: TRBV15; length: 18; D: -; J: TRBJ2-1; CDR3: CATSREGEADSSYNEQFF; DNA: TGTGCCACCAGCAGAGAGGGGGAGGCGGATAGCTCCTACAATGAGCAGTTCTTC
size: -; V: TRBV7-3; length: 14; D: -; J: TRBJ1-1; CDR3: CASSRDASQTEAFF; DNA: TGTGCCAGCAGCAGGGATGCGAGTCAAACTGAAGCTTTCTTT
size: many; V: TRBV7-9; length: 13; D: -; J: TRBJ2-7; CDR3: CASSPRGPYEQYF; DNA: TGTGCCAGCAGCCCAAGGGGACCCTACGAGCAGTACTTC
size: -; V: TRBV7-9; length: 15; D: -; J: TRBJ1-2; CDR3: CASSLDTSSNYGYTF; DNA: TGTGCCAGCAGCTTAGATACGTCATCGAACTATGGCTACACCTTC
size: -; V: TRBV12-5; length: 16; D: -; J: TRBJ2-1; CDR3: CASGLEAGFSYNEQFF; DNA: TGTGCTAGTGGTTTGGAAGCGGGCTTTTCCTACAATGAGCAGTTCTTC
size: once; V: TRBV7-9; length: 14; D: -; J: TRBJ2-4; CDR3: CASSLGQTKNIQYF; DNA: TGTGCCAGCAGCTTAGGACAGACCAAAAACATTCAGTACTTC
size: -; V: TRBV29-1; length: 15; D: TRBD2; J: TRBJ2-5; CDR3: CSVVLAGETWETQYF; DNA: TGCAGCGTTGTCCTAGCGGGAGAAACGTGGGAGACCCAGTACTTC
size: -; V: TRBV18; length: 12; D: -; J: TRBJ2-1; CDR3: CASSFQRNEQFF; DNA: TGTGCCAGCTCCTTCCAAAGGAATGAGCAGTTCTTC
size: once; V: TRBV19; length: 18; D: TRBD1; J: TRBJ2-4; CDR3: CASGPFGTGLGSKNIQYF; DNA: TGTGCCAGTGGCCCGTTCGGGACAGGGTTGGGATCCAAAAACATTCAGTACTTC
size: once; V: TRBV10-3; length: 14; D: -; J: TRBJ2-4; CDR3: CAISEEPTLNIQYF; DNA: TGTGCCATCAGTGAGGAGCCGACTCTAAACATTCAGTACTTC
size: -; V: TRBV11-2; length: 14; D: -; J: TRBJ1-3; CDR3: CASSFQGSGNTIYF; DNA: TGTGCCAGCAGCTTTCAGGGATCTGGAAACACCATATATTTT